The rows below give T cell receptor beta chains drawn from one sample of a study of T cell responses to AZD1222 COVID-19 vaccine. The protocol was immunoSEQ multiplex PCR, while the TCRdb copy is restricted to in-frame clones and leaves out a portion. The table lists approximately 170,000 clones, around 89% of them singletons. The sample consisted of peripheral blood, taken on day 0 of AZD1222 vaccination. The source is an adult in good health. Both conserved end residues are part of each CDR3. Fields, in order: J gene, V gene, clone size, D gene, CDR3 DNA, CDR3 protein. The D gene is left open where the match is weak. Size is stated for part of the rows, as once, few or many counts, or as a class when the clone is expanded.

J: TRBJ2-5; V: TRBV5-1; size: NA; D: TRBD2; DNA: TGCGCCAGCAGCTTCGGCGGACTAGCGGGAGACCAAGAGACCCAGTACTTC; CDR3: CASSFGGLAGDQETQYF
J: TRBJ2-5; V: TRBV27; size: NA; D: NA; DNA: TGTGCCAGCAGTTCAGTATTAGCCAAGACCCAGTACTTC; CDR3: CASSSVLAKTQYF
J: TRBJ2-5; V: TRBV7-2; size: NA; D: TRBD2; DNA: TGTGCCAGCAGCTTAGAGGCTAGCGGGGGGTCCGAGACCCAGTACTTC; CDR3: CASSLEASGGSETQYF
J: TRBJ1-2; V: TRBV5-1; size: once; D: NA; DNA: TGCGCCAGCAGCGGGTCGTTGTATGGCTACACCTTC; CDR3: CASSGSLYGYTF
J: TRBJ1-2; V: TRBV30; size: NA; D: NA; DNA: TGTGCCTGGAGCCCAAGGGTTTCGGTCCCTCATGGCTACACCTTC; CDR3: CAWSPRVSVPHGYTF
J: TRBJ1-6; V: TRBV27; size: NA; D: NA; DNA: TGTGCCAGCAGTTTGGGCAGGTATAATTCACCCCTCCACTTT; CDR3: CASSLGRYNSPLHF
J: TRBJ1-2; V: TRBV25-1; size: NA; D: NA; DNA: TGTGCCAGCAGTGAAAGGGGCCTATATGGCTACACCTTC; CDR3: CASSERGLYGYTF
J: TRBJ1-3; V: TRBV5-8; size: NA; D: TRBD1; DNA: TGTGCCAGCAGCCACCGGGACAGGGTCCCTCTTGGAAACACCATATATTTT; CDR3: CASSHRDRVPLGNTIYF
J: TRBJ1-5; V: TRBV6-2/TRBV6-3; size: NA; D: NA; DNA: TGTGCCAGCAGTTATGGTATACGGCCCGAGGATCAGCCCCAGCATTTT; CDR3: CASSYGIRPEDQPQHF
J: TRBJ2-3; V: TRBV3-1/TRBV3-2; size: NA; D: NA; DNA: TGTGCCAGCAGCCAGCCAGCTAGCACAGATACGCAGTATTTT; CDR3: CASSQPASTDTQYF